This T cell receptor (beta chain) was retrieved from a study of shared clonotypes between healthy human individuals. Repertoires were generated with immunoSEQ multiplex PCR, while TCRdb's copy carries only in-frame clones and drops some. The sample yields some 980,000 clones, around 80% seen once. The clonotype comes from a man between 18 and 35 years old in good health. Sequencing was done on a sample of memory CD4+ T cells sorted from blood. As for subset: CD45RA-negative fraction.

DNA of the CDR3: TGTGCCAGCAGTGGGGGGGAGACCCAGTACTTC. Its protein is CASSGGETQYF. The chain employs TRBV6-1 and TRBJ2-5; D is perhaps TRBD1 or TRBD2 (5 bases each). CDR3 length equals 11 residues. Per the germline V gene, CDR1 is MNHNS and CDR2 is SASEGT. Trimming removed 4 bases from V and 5 bases from J, with 5 bases in between.